This T cell receptor (beta chain) was captured in a study of T cell changes during pregnancy in multiple sclerosis. J lost 7 bases, V lost 4 bases, and 4 bases had no gene match. Germline CDR1 KGHSH, CDR2 LQKENI. The CDR3 is made up of 13 amino acids. Some clones are missing from TCRdb's copy, which holds only in-frame ones; the method was immunoSEQ multiplex PCR. The table has roughly 35,000 clones, almost 95% seen once. The sequencing used CD4+ T cells from peripheral blood mononuclear cells, collected in the third trimester of pregnancy. This chain joins TRBV18 and TRBJ1-2; TRBD1 matches 9 bases. This receptor was identified in a female donor in good health, enrolled as a control in a pregnancy study. DNA of the CDR3: TGTGCCAGCTCACAGACAGGGGGAGGTGGCTACACCTTC. This codes for CASSQTGGGGYTF.